The clone carrying this TCR beta chain was picked up one time. The antigen is unknown. The J segment lost 1 base and the V segment lost 2 bases, leaving 12 bases of the junction unmatched. The CDR3 is 18 amino acids. From germline, CDR1 is WNHNN and CDR2 SYGVQD (reference sequence). TCRdb's table, derived via immunoSEQ multiplex PCR, lists solely in-frame clones and lacks some. The data contain more than 100,000 clones, about nine tenths of them singletons. The sample belongs to a study of cytomegalovirus exposure and HLA in healthy donors. Study outcomes and limitations: TCR clusters originating in the first cohort tended to co-occur in the 100 to 150 validation repertoires, according to a later analysis. Most TCR sequences showed up rarely, but some public TCRs showed up in many donors. Confirmation was obtained in vitro that a few CMV-associated chains are specific for CMV antigens. Cytomegalovirus status was reportedly diagnosed by the classifier with high specificity and sensitivity.

The chain has TRBV10-1 and TRBJ2-3; 7 nucleotides match TRBD1. The clonotype originates from a man aged 25 to 40 in good health and CMV-seronegative. Specimen: PBMCs. The CDR3 here is CASSEAATGSAGTDTQYF. The CDR3 DNA follows: TGCGCCAGCAGTGAGGCAGCGACAGGGTCAGCGGGCACAGATACGCAGTATTTT.